These 29 T cell receptor beta chains share one sample of origin, sequenced in a study of cytomegalovirus exposure and HLA in healthy donors (dated by TCRdb to the late 2010s). Libraries came from the immunoSEQ multiplex PCR assay. A mixture of 60 forward primers for TCR Vbeta segments and 13 reverse primers for TCR Jbeta segments was used in the multiplex PCR. TCRdb re-hosts the immuneACCESS table, in-frame sequences only. Its copies lack some clones; in the studies checked, an unresolved V gene accounts for under half of them, and the cause for the rest is not known. The sample table holds around 130,000 clones, of which 74% were seen once. The biggest ten clones account for around 6.6% of the sample. Sequenced: PBMCs. These receptors all come from a man aged 35 to 55 in good health and CMV-seropositive.

This clone came up a few times. The chain links TRBV10-3 to TRBJ1-4; the match to TRBD1 covers 10 bases. Unmatched junction bases numbered 2, after V lost 2 bases and J lost 8 bases. CDR1 and CDR2 from the germline V gene are ENHRY and SYGVKD. This CDR3 comprises 14 residues. CDR3 sequence reads: CAISEGTGVEKLFF. The DNA for the CDR3 is TGTGCCATCAGTGAGGGGACAGGGGTCGAAAAACTGTTTTTT.

The genes are TRBV6-5 and TRBJ2-5; D is undetermined. The CDR3 totals 11 residues. V was clipped by 3 bases and J by 7 bases, with 6 bases between them. Germline values: CDR1 MNHEY, CDR2 SVGAGI. Written as DNA, the CDR3 is TGTGCCAGCAGTTATCTCGGGACCCAGTACTTC. As protein: CASSYLGTQYF.

The chain employs TRBV7-9 and TRBJ2-3; D might be TRBD2 (7 bases). Per germline, CDR1 SEHNR and CDR2 FQNEAQ (reference sequence). The germline V and J ends were trimmed by 5 bases and 4 bases, with 16 bases remaining between them. The CDR3 has 15 residues. The CDR3 region has the DNA TGTGCCAGCAGCAGACGGACGGGGGGCGCAGATACGCAGTATTTT. Protein: CASSRRTGGADTQYF.

V gene TRBV4-1 combines with J gene TRBJ2-5, with D uncertain. The end of the DNA is better explained by TRBJ2-7, so the J call may be wrong. Germline values: CDR1 MGHRA, CDR2 YSYEKL. There are 15 residues in the CDR3. CDR3 sequence (DNA): TGCGCCAGCAGCCAAGACCCCGTCCCCTCCTACGAGCAGTACTTC. Translation: CASSQDPVPSYEQYF.

The chain has TRBV30 and TRBJ1-1; a possible D gene is TRBD1 (6 bases). CDR3 size: 13 residues. Trimming took 7 bases from V and 0 from J, leaving 12 bases between them. CDR1 and CDR2 (germline): GTSNPN, SVGIG (reference sequence). The CDR3 reads CAYKTGLNTEAFF. CDR3 in DNA: TGTGCCTATAAGACAGGTTTGAACACTGAAGCTTTCTTT.

As for this clone: Distinct nucleotide sequences in the sample also encode this CDR3. CDR3 region: CASRRHTNTEAFF. CDR3 bases: TGTGCCAGTAGGAGACATACGAACACTGAAGCTTTCTTT. The V gene is TRBV19, the J gene TRBJ1-1, with D hard to call. V lost 6 bases, J lost 1 base, and 9 bases lay in between. The CDR3 is made up of 13 amino acids. The germline gives CDR1 LNHDA, CDR2 SQIVND (reference sequence).

This chain connects TRBV21-1 to TRBJ1-5; TRBD1, as called in the table, went unchecked against the DNA. TRBV21-1 is a pseudogene segment. The length of the CDR3 is 18 residues. The CDR3 sequence is CASSKIGTGGCWNQPQHF. CDR3 DNA sequence: TGTGCCAGCAGCAAAATCGGGACAGGGGGTTGTTGGAATCAGCCCCAGCATTTT.

The CDR3 DNA is TGTGCCAGCAGCCAGAGGGGACTAGCGGAAATCACAGATACGCAGTATTTT. Encoded protein: CASSQRGLAEITDTQYF. V is TRBV4-2 and J is TRBJ2-3; 11 positions match TRBD2. The CDR3 totals 17 residues. V lost 3 bases to trimming and J lost 2 bases; unmatched junction nucleotides: 7. CDR1 is LGHNA, CDR2 YNFKEQ, per germline.

The chain recombines TRBV28 with TRBJ1-3; D may be TRBD1 (5 bases). Per the germline V gene, CDR1 is MDHEN and CDR2 is SYDVKM. The V end was cut by 3 bases, the J end by 0 bases, with 9 bases between. The CDR3 contains 15 residues. The chain's CDR3 is CASSFRAPSGNTIYF. The CDR3 DNA follows: TGTGCCAGCAGTTTCAGGGCCCCCTCTGGAAACACCATATATTTT.

CDR3 protein: CASSPRGQKAFF. The CDR3 nucleotides are TGTGCCAGCAGTCCAAGGGGACAGAAAGCTTTCTTT. V and J are TRBV28 and TRBJ1-1; 7 bases align to TRBD1. The CDR3 contains 12 residues. V gave up 5 bases and J gave up 9 bases; unmatched junction bases: 6. The V gene's germline CDR1 is MDHEN and CDR2 SYDVKM. Together with reference TRBV28 and TRBJ1-1, the CDR3 gives the full variable domain: DVKVTQSSRYLVKRTGEKVFLECVQDMDHENMFWYRQDPGLGLRLIYFSYDVKMKEKGDIPEGYSVSREKKERFSLILESASTNQTSMYLCASSPRGQKAFFGQGTRLTVV.

This rearrangement joins TRBV7-2 to TRBJ1-2; unclear D gene. V was cut by 1 base and J by 5 bases, with 5 bases left in between. Germline V gene data show CDR1 as SGHTA and CDR2 as FQGNSA. The CDR3 consists of 12 residues. CDR3 sequence: CASSLEEYGYTF. CDR3 bases: TGTGCCAGCAGCTTAGAAGAGTATGGCTACACCTTC.

The chain carries TRBV5-6 and TRBJ2-1; possibly TRBD2 for D (5 bases). V was trimmed by 5 bases and J by 8 bases, leaving 17 bases between them. Germline V gives CDR1 SGHDT, CDR2 YYEEEE. The CDR3 runs 14 residues. This CDR3 is CASRAYGSRDEQFF. The CDR3 DNA sequence: TGTGCCAGCAGAGCTTATGGGTCGAGGGATGAGCAGTTCTTC.

This clone has only a few counts. V gene TRBV10-1 combines with J gene TRBJ2-4; tentative D call: TRBD1 (6 bases). Germline V gene lookup returns CDR1 WNHNN and CDR2 SYGVQD (reference sequence). This CDR3 has 15 amino acids. V was trimmed by 9 bases and J by 1 base, leaving 16 bases between them. The CDR3 sequence is CARNTGYWAKNIQYF. The CDR3 region has the DNA TGCGCCAGGAATACAGGGTATTGGGCCAAAAACATTCAGTACTTC.

The V call is TRBV4-1, the J call TRBJ2-7; 9 bases line up with TRBD1. This CDR3 has 15 amino acids. Trimming at V came to 5 bases and at J to 9 bases, leaving 14 bases not matched to a gene. CDR1 is MGHRA, CDR2 YSYEKL, per germline. The CDR3 loop is CASSDQARQGVRQYF. CDR3 in DNA: TGCGCCAGCAGCGATCAGGCGAGACAGGGGGTAAGGCAGTACTTC.

J is TRBJ2-6 and V is TRBV11-2; tentative D call: TRBD1 (6 bases). Germline V gene lookup returns CDR1 SGHAT and CDR2 FQNNGV. The CDR3 runs to 19 residues. V gave up 5 bases and J gave up 0 bases, with 20 bases separating them. CDR3 DNA: TGTGCCAGCAGCCCGCTTCGGGGAAGGGGGTACTCTGGGGCCAACGTCCTGACTTTC. It codes for CASSPLRGRGYSGANVLTF.

The rearrangement uses TRBV28 and TRBJ1-1, with 7 positions matching TRBD1. The CDR3 length is 15 residues. Germline-derived CDR1 and CDR2 are MDHEN and SYDVKM. The ends lost 3 bases at V and 0 bases at J; junction bases unmatched: 4. The CDR3 protein is CASSLMTGMNTEAFF. As DNA, the CDR3 is TGTGCCAGCAGTTTGATGACAGGGATGAACACTGAAGCTTTCTTT. Full variable domain (missing parts from reference TRBV28 and TRBJ1-1): DVKVTQSSRYLVKRTGEKVFLECVQDMDHENMFWYRQDPGLGLRLIYFSYDVKMKEKGDIPEGYSVSREKKERFSLILESASTNQTSMYLCASSLMTGMNTEAFFGQGTRLTVV.

DNA for the CDR3: TGTGCCAGTAGTATTCAGACAGGGAATGAAAAACTGTTTTTT. Translation gives CASSIQTGNEKLFF. V usage is TRBV19 and J usage is TRBJ1-4; 7 nucleotides line up with TRBD1. With V trimmed by 3 bases and J by 5 bases, 3 bases remained unmatched. The CDR3 runs 14 residues. Germline CDR1 is LNHDA and CDR2 is SQIVND (reference sequence).

V usage is TRBV7-9 and J usage is TRBJ1-1, with D unresolved. The V gene's germline CDR1 is SEHNR and CDR2 FQNEAQ (reference sequence). The V end lost 8 bases, the J end lost 3 bases, and 13 bases lay between the germline ends. This CDR3 region has 13 residues. CDR3 loop: CASFEGRHTEAFF. The CDR3 DNA is TGTGCCAGCTTTGAGGGAAGGCACACTGAAGCTTTCTTT. Supplemented by reference TRBV7-9 and TRBJ1-1, the full variable domain reads DTGVSQNPRHKITKRGQNVTFRCDPISEHNRLYWYRQTLGQGPEFLTYFQNEAQLEKSRLLSDRFSAERPKGSFSTLEIQRTEQGDSAMYLCASFEGRHTEAFFGQGTRLTVV.

V and J are TRBV5-6 and TRBJ1-5; TRBD1 might be the D (5 bases). CDR1 SGHDT and CDR2 YYEEEE come from the germline V gene. The V gene lost 4 bases and the J gene lost 1 base, with 12 bases spanning the gap. CDR3 length: 15 amino acids. The CDR3 DNA reads TGTGCCAGCAGCCGGAGGGGCACAAGCAATCAGCCCCAGCATTTT. Translating it yields CASSRRGTSNQPQHF. Full variable domain (missing parts from reference TRBV5-6 and TRBJ1-5): DAGVTQSPTHLIKTRGQQVTLRCSPKSGHDTVSWYQQALGQGPQFIFQYYEEEERQRGNFPDRFSGHQFPNYSSELNVNALLLGDSALYLCASSRRGTSNQPQHFGDGTRLSIL.

V and J are TRBV4-2 and TRBJ2-7; 8 bases match TRBD1. Germline lookup yields CDR1 LGHNA and CDR2 YNFKEQ. The CDR3 covers 16 residues. Trimming cost V 5 bases and J 4 bases; bases outside gene matches: 13. This CDR3 reads CASSGGRGQGGYEQYF. In DNA, the CDR3 is TGTGCCAGCAGCGGGGGGCGTGGACAGGGTGGATACGAGCAGTACTTC.

The chain carries TRBV4-1 and TRBJ2-3; the D gene is possibly TRBD2 (7 bases). Trimming took 1 base from V and 1 from J, leaving 21 bases between them. The CDR3 covers 19 residues. Germline CDR1 and CDR2: MGHRA and YSYEKL. CDR3 DNA sequence: TGCGCCAGCAGCCAAGGGAGGGGGGGCCTGATTTCCGGCACAGATACGCAGTATTTT. As protein: CASSQGRGGLISGTDTQYF.

Only a few counts were recorded for this clone. This chain connects TRBV2 to TRBJ2-1; tentative D call: TRBD1 (6 bases). Germline V CDR1 and CDR2: SNHLY, FYNNEI. Trimming stripped 8 bases from V and 6 bases from J, with 8 bases between. The CDR3 runs to 11 residues. The CDR3 protein is CASVQGNEQFF. CDR3 DNA sequence: TGTGCCAGCGTACAGGGCAATGAGCAGTTCTTC.

The chain employs TRBV7-9 and TRBJ2-3; D might be TRBD1 (6 bases). V dropped 7 bases and J dropped 2 bases, with 16 bases sitting between them. This CDR3 spans 15 amino acids. Per the germline V gene, CDR1 is SEHNR and CDR2 is FQNEAQ (reference sequence). CDR3 sequence: CASTPRGISTDTQYF. The CDR3 DNA sequence: TGTGCCAGCACCCCTAGGGGGATCTCCACAGATACGCAGTATTTT.

The genes are TRBV18 and TRBJ2-7; 7 bases are shared with TRBD1. The CDR3 consists of 15 residues. Germline CDR1 and CDR2: KGHSH and LQKENI. The junction had 8 bases not matched to a gene; V was cut back by 2 bases and J by 4 bases. The chain's CDR3 is CASSPVIGQEYEQYF. In nucleotides, the CDR3 is TGTGCCAGCTCACCAGTAATCGGACAGGAATACGAGCAGTACTTC. The whole variable domain, remainder taken from reference TRBV18 and TRBJ2-7, is NAGVMQNPRHLVRRRGQEARLRCSPMKGHSHVYWYRQLPEEGLKFMVYLQKENIIDESGMPKERFSAEFPKEGPSILRIQQVVRGDSAAYFCASSPVIGQEYEQYFGPGTRLTVT.

J is TRBJ2-1 and V is TRBV7-9; 11 bases match TRBD2. Trimming cost V 5 bases and J 1 base; bases outside gene matches: 7. CDR3 length: 17 residues. Looked up from germline, CDR1 is SEHNR and CDR2 is FQNEAQ (reference sequence). The CDR3 is CASSPRTSGSSYNEQFF. CDR3 nucleotide sequence: TGTGCCAGCAGCCCGAGGACTAGCGGGTCTTCCTACAATGAGCAGTTCTTC.

The chain combines TRBV5-1 with TRBJ2-7; D unclear. Between the trimmed V and J ends, which lost 0 bases and 2 bases, there was a span of 6 bases. Germline V CDR1 and CDR2: SGHRS, YFSETQ. The CDR3 sequence is 13 residues long. The CDR3 DNA follows: TGCGCCAGCAGCTTGGATACAACCTACGAGCAGTACTTC. Encoded protein: CASSLDTTYEQYF.

The chain employs TRBV7-6 and TRBJ2-3; the match to TRBD2 covers 10 bases. Germline V gives CDR1 SGHVS, CDR2 FNYEAQ. The CDR3 spans 16 residues. J was trimmed by 0 bases and V by 5 bases; bases with no gene match: 5. CDR3 amino acids: CASSHRTSGSTDTQYF. The CDR3 DNA reads TGTGCCAGCAGCCATCGGACTAGCGGAAGCACAGATACGCAGTATTTT.

The rearrangement joins TRBV2 to TRBJ1-1; 8 nucleotides agree with TRBD1. The CDR3 consists of 13 residues. The V gene end was trimmed by 7 bases and the J gene end by 8 bases; junction bases not matched to a gene: 9. The germline CDR1 and CDR2 sequences are SNHLY and FYNNEI. DNA of the CDR3: TGTGCCAGCATAACCGGGACAGGCAAAGAAGCTTTCTTT. This translates into CASITGTGKEAFF.

This clone was detected once. The J gene is TRBJ1-2, the V gene TRBV5-1; possible D gene TRBD1, 5 bases. The CDR3 consists of 14 residues. The V end lost 5 bases, the J end lost 2 bases, and 13 bases lay between the germline ends. CDR1 and CDR2 (germline): SGHRS, YFSETQ. In DNA form, the CDR3 reads TGCGCCAGCAGGATCGGGGGGACCAACTATGGCTACACCTTC. Its protein product is CASRIGGTNYGYTF.